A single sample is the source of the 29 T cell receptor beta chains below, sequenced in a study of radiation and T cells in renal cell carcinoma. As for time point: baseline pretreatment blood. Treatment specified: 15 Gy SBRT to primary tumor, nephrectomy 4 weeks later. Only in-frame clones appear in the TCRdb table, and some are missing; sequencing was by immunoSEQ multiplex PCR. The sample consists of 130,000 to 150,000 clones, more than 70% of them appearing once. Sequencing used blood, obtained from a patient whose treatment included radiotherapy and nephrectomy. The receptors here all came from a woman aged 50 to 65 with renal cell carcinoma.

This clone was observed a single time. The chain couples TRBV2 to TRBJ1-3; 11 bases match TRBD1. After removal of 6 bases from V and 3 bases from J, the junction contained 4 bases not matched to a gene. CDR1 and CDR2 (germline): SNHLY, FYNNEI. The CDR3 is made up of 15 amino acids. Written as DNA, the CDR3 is TGTGCCAGCAGGGACAGGGGGCGGGATGGAAACACCATATATTTT. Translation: CASRDRGRDGNTIYF.

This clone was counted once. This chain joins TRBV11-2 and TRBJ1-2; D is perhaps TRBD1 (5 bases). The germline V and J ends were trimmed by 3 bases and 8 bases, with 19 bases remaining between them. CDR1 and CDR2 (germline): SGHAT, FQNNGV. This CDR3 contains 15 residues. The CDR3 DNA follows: TGTGCCAGCAGCTTGACAACCGGGCCTCAGGGCGGCTACACCTTC. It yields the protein CASSLTTGPQGGYTF.

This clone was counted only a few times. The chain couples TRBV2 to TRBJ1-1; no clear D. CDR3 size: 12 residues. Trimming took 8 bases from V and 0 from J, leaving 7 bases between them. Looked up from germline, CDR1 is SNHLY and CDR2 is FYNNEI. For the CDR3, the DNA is TGTGCCAGCGGTTTTTTGAACACTGAAGCTTTCTTT. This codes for CASGFLNTEAFF.

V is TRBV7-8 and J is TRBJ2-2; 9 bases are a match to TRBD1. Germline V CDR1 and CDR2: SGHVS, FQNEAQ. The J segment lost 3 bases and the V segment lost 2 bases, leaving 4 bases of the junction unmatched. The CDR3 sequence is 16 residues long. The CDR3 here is CASSLPRQGDTGELFF. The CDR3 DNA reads TGTGCCAGCAGCTTACCGAGACAGGGGGACACCGGGGAGCTGTTTTTT.

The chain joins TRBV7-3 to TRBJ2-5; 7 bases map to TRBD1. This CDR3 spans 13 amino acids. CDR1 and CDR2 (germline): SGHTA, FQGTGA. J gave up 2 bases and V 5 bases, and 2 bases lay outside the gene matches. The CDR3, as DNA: TGTGCCAGCAGCGGGGGACAGCAAGAGACCCAGTACTTC. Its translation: CASSGGQQETQYF. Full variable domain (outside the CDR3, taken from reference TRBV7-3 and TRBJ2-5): GAGVSQTPSNKVTEKGKYVELRCDPISGHTALYWYRQSLGQGPEFLIYFQGTGAADDSGLPNDRFFAVRPEGSVSTLKIQRTERGDSAVYLCASSGGQQETQYFGPGTRLLVL.

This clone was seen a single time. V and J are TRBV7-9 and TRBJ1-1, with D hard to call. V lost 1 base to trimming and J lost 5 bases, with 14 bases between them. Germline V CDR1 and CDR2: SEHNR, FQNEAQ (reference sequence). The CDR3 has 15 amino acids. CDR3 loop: CASSLVKGGGTEAFF. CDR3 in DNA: TGTGCCAGCAGCTTAGTGAAGGGCGGAGGGACTGAAGCTTTCTTT. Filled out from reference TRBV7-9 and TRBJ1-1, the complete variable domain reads DTGVSQNPRHKITKRGQNVTFRCDPISEHNRLYWYRQTLGQGPEFLTYFQNEAQLEKSRLLSDRFSAERPKGSFSTLEIQRTEQGDSAMYLCASSLVKGGGTEAFFGQGTRLTVV.

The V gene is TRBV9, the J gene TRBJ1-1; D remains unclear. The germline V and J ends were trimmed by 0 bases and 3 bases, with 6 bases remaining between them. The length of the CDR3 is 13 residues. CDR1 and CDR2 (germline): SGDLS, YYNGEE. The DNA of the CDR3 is TGTGCCAGCAGCGTAGGGGTGGACACTGAAGCTTTCTTT. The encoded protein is CASSVGVDTEAFF.

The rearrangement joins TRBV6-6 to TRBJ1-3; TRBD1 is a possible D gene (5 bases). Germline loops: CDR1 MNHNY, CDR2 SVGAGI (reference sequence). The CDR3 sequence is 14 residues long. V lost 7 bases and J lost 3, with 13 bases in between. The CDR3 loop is CASTYSGGGNTIYF. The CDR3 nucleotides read TGTGCCAGCACCTACTCTGGGGGTGGAAACACCATATATTTT.

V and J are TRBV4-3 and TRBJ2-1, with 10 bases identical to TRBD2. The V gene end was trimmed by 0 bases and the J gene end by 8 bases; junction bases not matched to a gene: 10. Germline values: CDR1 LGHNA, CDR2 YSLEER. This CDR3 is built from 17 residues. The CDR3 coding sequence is TGCGCCAGCAGCCAAGATTACGTAGCGGGGGGCCCCTATGAGCAGTTCTTC. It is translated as CASSQDYVAGGPYEQFF.

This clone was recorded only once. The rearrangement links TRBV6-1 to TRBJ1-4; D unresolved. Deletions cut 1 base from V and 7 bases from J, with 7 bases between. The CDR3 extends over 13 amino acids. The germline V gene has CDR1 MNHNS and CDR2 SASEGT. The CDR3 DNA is TGTGCCAGCAGTGAAGGGGTTGTTGAAAAACTGTTTTTT. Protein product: CASSEGVVEKLFF.

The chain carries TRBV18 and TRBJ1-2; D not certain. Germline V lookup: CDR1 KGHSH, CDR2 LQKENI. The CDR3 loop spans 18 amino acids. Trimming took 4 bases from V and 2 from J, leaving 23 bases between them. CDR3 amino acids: CASSRNVPSRETNYGYTF. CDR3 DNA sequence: TGTGCCAGCTCACGTAACGTCCCGAGTAGAGAAACAAACTATGGCTACACCTTC. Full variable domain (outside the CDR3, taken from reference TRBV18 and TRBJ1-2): NAGVMQNPRHLVRRRGQEARLRCSPMKGHSHVYWYRQLPEEGLKFMVYLQKENIIDESGMPKERFSAEFPKEGPSILRIQQVVRGDSAAYFCASSRNVPSRETNYGYTFGSGTRLTVV.

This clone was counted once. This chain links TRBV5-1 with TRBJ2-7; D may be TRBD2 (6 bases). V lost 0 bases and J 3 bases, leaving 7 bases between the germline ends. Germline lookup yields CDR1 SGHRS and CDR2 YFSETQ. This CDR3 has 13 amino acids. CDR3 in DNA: TGCGCCAGCAGCTTGGTGGAGGGCTACGAGCAGTACTTC. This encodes CASSLVEGYEQYF. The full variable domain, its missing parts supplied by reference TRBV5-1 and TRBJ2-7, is KAGVTQTPRYLIKTRGQQVTLSCSPISGHRSVSWYQQTPGQGLQFLFEYFSETQRNKGNFPGRFSGRQFSNSRSEMNVSTLELGDSALYLCASSLVEGYEQYFGPGTRLTVT.

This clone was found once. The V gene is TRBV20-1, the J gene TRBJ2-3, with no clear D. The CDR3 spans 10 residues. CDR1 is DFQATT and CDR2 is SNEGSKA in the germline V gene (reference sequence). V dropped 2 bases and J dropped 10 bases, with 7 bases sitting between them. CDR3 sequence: CSARLNAQYF. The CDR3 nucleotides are TGCAGTGCTAGACTGAACGCGCAGTATTTT.

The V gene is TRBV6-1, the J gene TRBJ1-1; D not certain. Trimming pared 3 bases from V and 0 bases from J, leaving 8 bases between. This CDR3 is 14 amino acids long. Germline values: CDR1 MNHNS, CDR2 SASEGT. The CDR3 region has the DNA TGTGCCAGCAGTGAGGTTGGGATGAACACTGAAGCTTTCTTT. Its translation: CASSEVGMNTEAFF.

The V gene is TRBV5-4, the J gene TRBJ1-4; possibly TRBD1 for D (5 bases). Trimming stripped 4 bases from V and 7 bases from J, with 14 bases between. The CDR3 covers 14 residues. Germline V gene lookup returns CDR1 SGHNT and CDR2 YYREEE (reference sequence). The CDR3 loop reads CASSEEGLGEKLFF. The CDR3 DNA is TGTGCCAGCAGCGAGGAGGGGCTGGGTGAAAAACTGTTTTTT.

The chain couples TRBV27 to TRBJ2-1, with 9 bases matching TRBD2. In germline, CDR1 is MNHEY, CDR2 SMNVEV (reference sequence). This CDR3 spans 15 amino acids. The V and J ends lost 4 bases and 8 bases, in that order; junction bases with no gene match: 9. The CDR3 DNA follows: TGTGCCAGCAGTTCCCAGCGGGGGGCCCCCGATGAGCAGTTCTTC. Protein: CASSSQRGAPDEQFF.

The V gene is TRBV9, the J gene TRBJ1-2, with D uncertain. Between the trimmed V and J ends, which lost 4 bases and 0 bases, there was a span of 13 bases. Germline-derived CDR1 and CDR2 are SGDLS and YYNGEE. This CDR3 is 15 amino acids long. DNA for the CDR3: TGTGCCAGCAGCCCCTATGGTGGAGCTAACTATGGCTACACCTTC. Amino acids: CASSPYGGANYGYTF.

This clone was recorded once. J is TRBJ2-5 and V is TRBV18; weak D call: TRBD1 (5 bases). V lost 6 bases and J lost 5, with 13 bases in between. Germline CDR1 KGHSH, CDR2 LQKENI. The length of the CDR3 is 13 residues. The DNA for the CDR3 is TGTGCCAGCTCCTTGGGGCTTATGGAGACCCAGTACTTC. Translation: CASSLGLMETQYF. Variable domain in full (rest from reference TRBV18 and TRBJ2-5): NAGVMQNPRHLVRRRGQEARLRCSPMKGHSHVYWYRQLPEEGLKFMVYLQKENIIDESGMPKERFSAEFPKEGPSILRIQQVVRGDSAAYFCASSLGLMETQYFGPGTRLLVL.

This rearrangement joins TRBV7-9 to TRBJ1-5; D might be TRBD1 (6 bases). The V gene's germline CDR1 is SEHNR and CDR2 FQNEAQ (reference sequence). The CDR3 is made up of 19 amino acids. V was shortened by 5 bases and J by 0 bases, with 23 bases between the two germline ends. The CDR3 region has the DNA TGTGCCAGCAGCCTTAGTACTACCTACTGGACAGCTAGCAATCAGCCCCAGCATTTT. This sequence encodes CASSLSTTYWTASNQPQHF.

CDR3 region: CASRDRAVRVYGYTF. In DNA form, the CDR3 reads TGTGCCAGCAGAGACAGAGCGGTGAGGGTCTATGGCTACACCTTC. V is TRBV2 and J is TRBJ1-2; TRBD1 might be the D (5 bases). In germline, CDR1 is SNHLY, CDR2 FYNNEI. Trimming stripped 6 bases from V and 4 bases from J, with 18 bases between. The CDR3 consists of 15 residues.

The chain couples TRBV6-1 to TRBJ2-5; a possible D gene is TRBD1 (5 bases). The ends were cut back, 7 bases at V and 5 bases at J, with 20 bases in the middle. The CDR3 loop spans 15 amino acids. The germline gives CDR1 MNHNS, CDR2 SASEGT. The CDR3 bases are TGTGCCAGCACTACCTCCCAAGGGGTAGAGGAGACCCAGTACTTC. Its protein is CASTTSQGVEETQYF.

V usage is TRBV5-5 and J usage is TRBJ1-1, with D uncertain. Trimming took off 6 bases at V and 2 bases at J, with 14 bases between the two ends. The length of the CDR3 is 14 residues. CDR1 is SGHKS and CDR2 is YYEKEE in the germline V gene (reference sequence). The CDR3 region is CASTPLRSNTEAFF. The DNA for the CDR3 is TGTGCCAGCACCCCCTTGAGAAGCAACACTGAAGCTTTCTTT.

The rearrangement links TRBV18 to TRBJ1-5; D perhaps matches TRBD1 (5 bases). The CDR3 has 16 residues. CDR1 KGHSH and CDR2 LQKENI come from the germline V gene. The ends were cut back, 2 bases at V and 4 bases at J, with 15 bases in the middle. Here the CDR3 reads CASSPGEGSVNQPQHF. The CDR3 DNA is TGTGCCAGCTCACCAGGGGAGGGGTCGGTAAATCAGCCCCAGCATTTT.

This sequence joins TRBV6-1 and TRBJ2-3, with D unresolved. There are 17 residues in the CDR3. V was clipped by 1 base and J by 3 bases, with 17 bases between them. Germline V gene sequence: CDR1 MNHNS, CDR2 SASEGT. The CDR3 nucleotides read TGTGCCAGCAGTGAAGTAGGCGGCGGCCGAGGTACAGATACGCAGTATTTT. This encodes CASSEVGGGRGTDTQYF.

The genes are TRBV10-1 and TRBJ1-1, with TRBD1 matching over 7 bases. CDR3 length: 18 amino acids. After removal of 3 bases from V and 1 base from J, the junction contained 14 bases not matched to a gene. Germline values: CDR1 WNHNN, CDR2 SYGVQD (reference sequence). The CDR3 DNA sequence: TGCGCCAGCAGTGACTTCGGGATAGGGGGCAAGGAGAACACTGAAGCTTTCTTT. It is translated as CASSDFGIGGKENTEAFF.

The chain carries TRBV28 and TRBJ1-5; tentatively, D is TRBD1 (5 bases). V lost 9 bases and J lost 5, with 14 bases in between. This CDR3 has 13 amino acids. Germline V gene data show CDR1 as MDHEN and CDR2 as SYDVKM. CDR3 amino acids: CASKGEMDQPQHF. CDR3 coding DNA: TGTGCCAGTAAAGGGGAGATGGATCAGCCCCAGCATTTT.

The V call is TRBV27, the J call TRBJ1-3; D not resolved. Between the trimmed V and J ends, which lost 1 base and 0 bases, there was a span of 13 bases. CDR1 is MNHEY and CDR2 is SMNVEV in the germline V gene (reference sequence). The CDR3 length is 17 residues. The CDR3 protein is CASSLYYGSFSGNTIYF. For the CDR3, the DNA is TGTGCCAGCAGTTTATACTACGGATCATTCTCTGGAAACACCATATATTTT.

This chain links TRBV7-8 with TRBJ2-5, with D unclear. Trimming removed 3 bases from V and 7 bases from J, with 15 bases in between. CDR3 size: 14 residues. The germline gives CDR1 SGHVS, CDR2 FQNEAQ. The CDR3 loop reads CASSLERLGGTQYF. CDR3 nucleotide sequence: TGTGCCAGCAGCTTGGAGAGGCTAGGTGGGACCCAGTACTTC.

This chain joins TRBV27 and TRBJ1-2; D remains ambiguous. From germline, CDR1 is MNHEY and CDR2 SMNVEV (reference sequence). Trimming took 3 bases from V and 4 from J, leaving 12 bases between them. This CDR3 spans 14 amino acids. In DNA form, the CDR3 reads TGTGCCAGCAGTTTCGGTACAAGACCCTATGGCTACACCTTC. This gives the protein CASSFGTRPYGYTF.